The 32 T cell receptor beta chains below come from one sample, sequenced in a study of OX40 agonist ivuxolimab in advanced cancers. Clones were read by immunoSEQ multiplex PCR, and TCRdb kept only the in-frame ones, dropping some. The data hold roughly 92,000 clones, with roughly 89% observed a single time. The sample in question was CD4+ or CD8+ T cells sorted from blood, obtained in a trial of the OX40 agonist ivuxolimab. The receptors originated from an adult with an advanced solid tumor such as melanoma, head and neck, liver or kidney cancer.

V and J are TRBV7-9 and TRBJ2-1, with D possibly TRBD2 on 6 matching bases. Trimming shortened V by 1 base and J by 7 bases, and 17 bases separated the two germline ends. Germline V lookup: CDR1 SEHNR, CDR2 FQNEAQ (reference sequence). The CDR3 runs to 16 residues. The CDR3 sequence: CASSLVGREPRNEQFF. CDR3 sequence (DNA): TGTGCCAGCAGCTTAGTCGGTCGGGAGCCTAGGAATGAGCAGTTCTTC.

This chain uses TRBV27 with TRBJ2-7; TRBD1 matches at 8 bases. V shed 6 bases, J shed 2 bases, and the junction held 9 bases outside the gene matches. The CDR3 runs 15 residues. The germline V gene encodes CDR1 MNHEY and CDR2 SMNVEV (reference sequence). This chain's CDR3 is CASRDRTGHTYEQYF. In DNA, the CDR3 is TGTGCCAGCAGGGACCGGACAGGGCATACCTACGAGCAGTACTTC.

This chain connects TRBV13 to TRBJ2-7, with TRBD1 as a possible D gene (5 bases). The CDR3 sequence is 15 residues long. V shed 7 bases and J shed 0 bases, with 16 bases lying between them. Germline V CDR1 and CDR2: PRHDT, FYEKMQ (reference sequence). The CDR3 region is CASTMLGPSSYEQYF. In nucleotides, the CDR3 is TGTGCCAGCACCATGCTGGGGCCTAGCTCCTACGAGCAGTACTTC.

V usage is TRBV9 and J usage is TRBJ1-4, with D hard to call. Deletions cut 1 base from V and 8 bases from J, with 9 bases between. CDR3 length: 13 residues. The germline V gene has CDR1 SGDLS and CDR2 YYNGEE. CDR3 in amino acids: CASSVNGREKLFF. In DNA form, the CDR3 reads TGTGCCAGCAGCGTAAACGGTCGGGAAAAACTGTTTTTT.

CDR3 nucleotide sequence: TGTGCCAGCAGCCCCCGACTAGCGGGAGGCTCAGATACGCAGTATTTT. Protein product: CASSPRLAGGSDTQYF. The V and J genes are TRBV7-2 and TRBJ2-3; 13 bases are shared with TRBD2. The CDR3 has 16 amino acids. Germline V CDR1 and CDR2: SGHTA, FQGNSA. V gave up 5 bases and J gave up 4 bases; unmatched junction bases: 6. The full variable domain, in which reference TRBV7-2 and TRBJ2-3 provide the parts outside the CDR3, is GAGVSQSPSNKVTEKGKDVELRCDPISGHTALYWYRQSLGQGLEFLIYFQGNSAPDKSGLPSDRFSAERTGGSVSTLTIQRTQQEDSAVYLCASSPRLAGGSDTQYFGPGTRLTVL.

CDR3 sequence: CASSSRDREGTEAFF. The CDR3 DNA sequence: TGTGCCAGCAGCTCCCGGGACAGGGAGGGAACTGAAGCTTTCTTT. The chain carries TRBV5-4 and TRBJ1-1; 9 nucleotides line up with TRBD1. The CDR3 is made up of 15 amino acids. V shed 3 bases and J 5 bases; nucleotides not matched to a gene: 8. Germline CDR1 reads SGHNT; CDR2 reads YYREEE (reference sequence).

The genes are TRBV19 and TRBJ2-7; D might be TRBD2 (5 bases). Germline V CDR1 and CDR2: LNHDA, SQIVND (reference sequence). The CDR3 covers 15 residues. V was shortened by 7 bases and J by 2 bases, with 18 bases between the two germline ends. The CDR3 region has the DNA TGTGCCAGTAAAAGGGTAGCGTCGCAACCCTACGAGCAGTACTTC. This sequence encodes CASKRVASQPYEQYF.

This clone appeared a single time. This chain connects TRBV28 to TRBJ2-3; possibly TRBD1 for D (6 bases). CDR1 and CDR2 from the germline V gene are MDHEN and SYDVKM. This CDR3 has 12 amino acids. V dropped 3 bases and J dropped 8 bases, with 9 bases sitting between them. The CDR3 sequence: CASSFIRGTQYF. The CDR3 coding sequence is TGTGCCAGCAGTTTCATCAGGGGTACGCAGTATTTT.

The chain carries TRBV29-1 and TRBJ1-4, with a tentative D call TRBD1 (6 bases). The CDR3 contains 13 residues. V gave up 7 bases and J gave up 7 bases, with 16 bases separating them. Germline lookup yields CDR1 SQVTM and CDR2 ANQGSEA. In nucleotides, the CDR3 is TGCAGCGCTGCGCGGGGGCCCGGTGAAAAACTGTTTTTT. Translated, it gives CSAARGPGEKLFF.

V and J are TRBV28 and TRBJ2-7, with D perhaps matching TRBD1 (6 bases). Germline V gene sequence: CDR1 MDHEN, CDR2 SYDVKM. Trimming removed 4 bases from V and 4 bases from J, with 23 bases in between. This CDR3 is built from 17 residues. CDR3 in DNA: TGTGCCAGCAGTTCGAACGTATGGGCAGGGGCGACGTACGAGCAGTACTTC. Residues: CASSSNVWAGATYEQYF.

CDR3 bases: TGTGCCTGGGGCAACAGGGACACTGAAGCTTTCTTT. Protein product: CAWGNRDTEAFF. The chain links TRBV30 to TRBJ1-1; D perhaps matches TRBD1 (6 bases). The V gene lost 5 bases and the J gene lost 3 bases, with 10 bases spanning the gap. Germline V gives CDR1 GTSNPN, CDR2 SVGIG (reference sequence). This CDR3 has 12 amino acids.

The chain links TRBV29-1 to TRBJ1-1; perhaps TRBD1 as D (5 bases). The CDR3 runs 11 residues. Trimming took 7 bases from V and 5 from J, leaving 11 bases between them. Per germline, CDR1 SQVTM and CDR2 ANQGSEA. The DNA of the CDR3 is TGCAGCGATGGGACCAGAACTGAAGCTTTCTTT. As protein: CSDGTRTEAFF.

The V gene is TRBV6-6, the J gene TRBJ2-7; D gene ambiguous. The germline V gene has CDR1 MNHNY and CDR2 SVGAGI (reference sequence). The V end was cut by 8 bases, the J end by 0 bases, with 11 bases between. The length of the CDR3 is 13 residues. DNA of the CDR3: TGTGCCAGCGCTTACTCTGGCTCCTACGAGCAGTACTTC. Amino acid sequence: CASAYSGSYEQYF.

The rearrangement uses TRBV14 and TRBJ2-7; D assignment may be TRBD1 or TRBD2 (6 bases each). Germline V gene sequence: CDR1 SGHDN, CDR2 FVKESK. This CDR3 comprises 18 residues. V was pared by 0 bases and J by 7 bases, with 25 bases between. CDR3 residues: CASSQERWRGRGGGEQYF. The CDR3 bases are TGTGCCAGCAGCCAAGAAAGATGGAGGGGCAGGGGAGGAGGGGAGCAGTACTTC.

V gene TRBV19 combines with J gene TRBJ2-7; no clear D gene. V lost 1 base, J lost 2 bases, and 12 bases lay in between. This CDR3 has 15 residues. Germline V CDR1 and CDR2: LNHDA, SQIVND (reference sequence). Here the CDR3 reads CASSIGGRPTYEQYF. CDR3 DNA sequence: TGTGCCAGTAGTATAGGAGGCAGACCGACCTACGAGCAGTACTTC.

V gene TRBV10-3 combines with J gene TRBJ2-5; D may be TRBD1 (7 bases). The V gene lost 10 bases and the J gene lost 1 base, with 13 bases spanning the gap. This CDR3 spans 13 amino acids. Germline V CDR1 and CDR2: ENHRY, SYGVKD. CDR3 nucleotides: TGTGCCACCGGGGGACAGTTCCAAGAGACCCAGTACTTC. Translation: CATGGQFQETQYF.

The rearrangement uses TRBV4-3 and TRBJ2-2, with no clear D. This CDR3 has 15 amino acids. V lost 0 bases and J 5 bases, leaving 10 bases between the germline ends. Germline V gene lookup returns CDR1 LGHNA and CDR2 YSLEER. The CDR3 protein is CASSQESISTGELFF. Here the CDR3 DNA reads TGCGCCAGCAGCCAAGAGTCTATCAGTACCGGGGAGCTGTTTTTT.

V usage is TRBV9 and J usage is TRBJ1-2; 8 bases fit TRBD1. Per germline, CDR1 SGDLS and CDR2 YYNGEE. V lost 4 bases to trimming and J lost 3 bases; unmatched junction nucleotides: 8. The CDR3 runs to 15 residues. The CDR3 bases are TGTGCCAGCAGCAAACGACAGGGGTTGGACTATGGCTACACCTTC. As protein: CASSKRQGLDYGYTF.

The CDR3 loop is CASSSLGVRNQPQHF. The CDR3 DNA reads TGTGCCAGCAGCTCCTTGGGGGTTCGCAATCAGCCCCAGCATTTT. The chain has TRBV5-6 and TRBJ1-5, with D perhaps matching TRBD1 (5 bases). The V gene lost 3 bases and the J gene lost 2 bases, with 12 bases spanning the gap. CDR3 length equals 15 residues. CDR1 and CDR2 (germline): SGHDT, YYEEEE.

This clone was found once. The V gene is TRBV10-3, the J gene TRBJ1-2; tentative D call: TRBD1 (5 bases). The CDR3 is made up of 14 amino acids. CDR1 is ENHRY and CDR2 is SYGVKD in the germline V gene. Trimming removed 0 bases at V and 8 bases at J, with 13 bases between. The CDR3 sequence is CAISESRGSGGYTF. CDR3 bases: TGTGCCATCAGTGAGTCGAGGGGATCTGGGGGCTACACCTTC.

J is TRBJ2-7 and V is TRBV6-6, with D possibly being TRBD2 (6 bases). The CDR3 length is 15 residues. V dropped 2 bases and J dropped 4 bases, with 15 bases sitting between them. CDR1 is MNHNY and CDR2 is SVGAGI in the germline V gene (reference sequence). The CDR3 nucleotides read TGTGCCAGCAGTTACGGAGGACGGGGGTCTTACGAGCAGTACTTC. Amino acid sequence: CASSYGGRGSYEQYF.

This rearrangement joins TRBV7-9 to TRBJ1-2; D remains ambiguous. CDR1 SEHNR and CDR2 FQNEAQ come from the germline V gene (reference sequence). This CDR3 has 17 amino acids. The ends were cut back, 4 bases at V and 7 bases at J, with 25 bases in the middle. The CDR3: CASSYGDGYPPTGGYTF. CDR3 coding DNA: TGTGCCAGCAGCTATGGAGATGGGTATCCACCAACGGGTGGCTACACCTTC. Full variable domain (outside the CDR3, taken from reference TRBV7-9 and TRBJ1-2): DTGVSQNPRHKITKRGQNVTFRCDPISEHNRLYWYRQTLGQGPEFLTYFQNEAQLEKSRLLSDRFSAERPKGSFSTLEIQRTEQGDSAMYLCASSYGDGYPPTGGYTFGSGTRLTVV.

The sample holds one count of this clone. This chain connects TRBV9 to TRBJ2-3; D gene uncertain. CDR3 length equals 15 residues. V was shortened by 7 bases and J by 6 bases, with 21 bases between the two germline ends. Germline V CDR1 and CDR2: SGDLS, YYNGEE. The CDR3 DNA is TGTGCCAGCGGATCCTACCAGGCCCAGGTTGATACGCAGTATTTT. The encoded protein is CASGSYQAQVDTQYF. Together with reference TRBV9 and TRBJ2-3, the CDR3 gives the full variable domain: DSGVTQTPKHLITATGQRVTLRCSPRSGDLSVYWYQQSLDQGLQFLIQYYNGEERAKGNILERFSAQQFPDLHSELNLSSLELGDSALYFCASGSYQAQVDTQYFGPGTRLTVL.

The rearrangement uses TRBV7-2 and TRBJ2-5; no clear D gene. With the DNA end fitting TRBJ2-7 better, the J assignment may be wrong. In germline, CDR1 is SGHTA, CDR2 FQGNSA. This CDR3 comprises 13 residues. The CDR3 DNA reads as TGTGCCAGCAGCTTAGTGGGCGCCTACGAGCAGTACTTC. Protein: CASSLVGAYEQYF.

DNA for the CDR3: TGTGCCTGGAGTGTACAGGGGTACACTGAAGCTTTCTTT. Amino acids: CAWSVQGYTEAFF. The chain joins TRBV30 to TRBJ1-1; 7 bases match TRBD1. The trim removed 0 bases at V and 3 bases at J, leaving 1 base unmatched. From germline, CDR1 is GTSNPN and CDR2 SVGIG (reference sequence). This CDR3 has 13 amino acids.

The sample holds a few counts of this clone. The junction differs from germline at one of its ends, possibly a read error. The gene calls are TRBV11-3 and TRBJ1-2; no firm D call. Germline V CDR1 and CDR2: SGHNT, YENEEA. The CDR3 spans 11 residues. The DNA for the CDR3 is TGTGCCAGCAGCTTAGCCGAACTTAGCGCCTTC. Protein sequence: CASSLAELSAF.

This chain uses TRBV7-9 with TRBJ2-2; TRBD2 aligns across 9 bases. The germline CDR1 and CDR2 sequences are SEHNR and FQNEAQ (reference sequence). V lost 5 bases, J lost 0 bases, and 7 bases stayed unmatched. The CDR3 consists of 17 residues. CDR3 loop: CASSPTSGHANTGELFF. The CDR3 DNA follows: TGTGCCAGCAGCCCCACTAGCGGGCACGCGAACACCGGGGAGCTGTTTTTT. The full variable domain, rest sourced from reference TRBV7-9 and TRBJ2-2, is DTGVSQNPRHKITKRGQNVTFRCDPISEHNRLYWYRQTLGQGPEFLTYFQNEAQLEKSRLLSDRFSAERPKGSFSTLEIQRTEQGDSAMYLCASSPTSGHANTGELFFGEGSRLTVL.

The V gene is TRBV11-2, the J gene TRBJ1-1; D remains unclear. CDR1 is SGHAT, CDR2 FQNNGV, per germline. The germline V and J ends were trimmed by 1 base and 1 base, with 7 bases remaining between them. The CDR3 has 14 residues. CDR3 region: CASSLVEGNTEAFF. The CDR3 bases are TGTGCCAGCAGCTTAGTTGAAGGGAACACTGAAGCTTTCTTT. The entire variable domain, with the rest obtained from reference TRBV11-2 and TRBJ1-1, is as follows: EAGVAQSPRYKIIEKRQSVAFWCNPISGHATLYWYQQILGQGPKLLIQFQNNGVVDDSQLPKDRFSAERLKGVDSTLKIQPAKLEDSAVYLCASSLVEGNTEAFFGQGTRLTVV.

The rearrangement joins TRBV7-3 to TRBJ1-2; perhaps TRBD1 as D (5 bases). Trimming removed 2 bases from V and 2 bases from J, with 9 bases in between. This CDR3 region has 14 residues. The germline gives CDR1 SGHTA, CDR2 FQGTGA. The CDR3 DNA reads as TGTGCCAGCAGCTTAGGACACCTCAACTATGGCTACACCTTC. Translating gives CASSLGHLNYGYTF.

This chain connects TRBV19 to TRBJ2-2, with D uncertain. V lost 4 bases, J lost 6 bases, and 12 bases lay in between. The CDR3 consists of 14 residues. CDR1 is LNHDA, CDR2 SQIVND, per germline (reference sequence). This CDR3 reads CASSTGPRAGELFF. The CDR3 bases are TGTGCCAGTAGTACTGGACCCCGGGCCGGGGAGCTGTTTTTT.

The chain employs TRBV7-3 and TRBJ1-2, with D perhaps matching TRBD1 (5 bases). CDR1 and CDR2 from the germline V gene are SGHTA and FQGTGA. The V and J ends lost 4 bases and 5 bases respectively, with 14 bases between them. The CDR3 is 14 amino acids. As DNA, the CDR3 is TGTGCCAGCAGCTCCCTAGGGACGGCATATGGCTACACCTTC. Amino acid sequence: CASSSLGTAYGYTF.

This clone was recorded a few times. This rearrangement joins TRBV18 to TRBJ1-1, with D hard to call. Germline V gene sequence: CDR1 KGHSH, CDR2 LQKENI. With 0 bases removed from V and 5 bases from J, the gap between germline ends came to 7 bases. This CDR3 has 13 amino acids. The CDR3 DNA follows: TGTGCCAGCTCACCACCGATGAGGACTGAAGCTTTCTTT. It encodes CASSPPMRTEAFF.